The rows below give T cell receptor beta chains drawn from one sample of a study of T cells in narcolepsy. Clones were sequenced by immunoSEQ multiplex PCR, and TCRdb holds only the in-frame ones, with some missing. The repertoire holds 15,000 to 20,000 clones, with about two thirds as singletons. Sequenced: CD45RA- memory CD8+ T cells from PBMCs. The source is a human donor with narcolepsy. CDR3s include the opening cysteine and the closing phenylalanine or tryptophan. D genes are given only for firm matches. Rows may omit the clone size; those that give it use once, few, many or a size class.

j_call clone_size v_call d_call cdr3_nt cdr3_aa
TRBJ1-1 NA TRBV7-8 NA TGTGCCAGCAGCTTAGTGCCGCCGGTGAACACTGAAGCTTTCTTT CASSLVPPVNTEAFF
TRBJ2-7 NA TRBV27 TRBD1 TGTGCCAGCAGTTTATCCCTTACAGGGGTCTACGAGCAGTACTTC CASSLSLTGVYEQYF
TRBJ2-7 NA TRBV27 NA TGTGCCAGCAGGTCAGGGGCCTACGAGCAGTACTTC CASRSGAYEQYF
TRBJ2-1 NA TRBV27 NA TGTGCCAGCAGTTTAATAGTGTCAGGGAAGGACCATGAGCAGTTCTTC CASSLIVSGKDHEQFF
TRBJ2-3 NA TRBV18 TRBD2 TGTGCCAGCTCACGACAGCGGGAGGCAGATACGCAGTATTTT CASSRQREADTQYF
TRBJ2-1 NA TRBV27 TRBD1 TGTGCCAGCAGTCCTTGGACAGGGGACAATGAGCAGTTCTTC CASSPWTGDNEQFF
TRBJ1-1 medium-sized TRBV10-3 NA TGTGCCATCAGTGGAGCAGGGGTGGCTGAAGCTTTCTTT CAISGAGVAEAFF
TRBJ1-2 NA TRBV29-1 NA TGCAGCGTTGCCGAGACACCTGGGTACGGCTACACCTTC CSVAETPGYGYTF
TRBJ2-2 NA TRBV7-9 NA TGTGCCAGCTTCGGGGACGGGGAGACCGGGGAGCTGTTTTTT CASFGDGETGELFF
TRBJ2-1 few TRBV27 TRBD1 TGTGCCAGCAGCCTAACAGGGGGTACGGGAAATGAGCAGTTCTTC CASSLTGGTGNEQFF
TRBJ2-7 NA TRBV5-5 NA TGTGCCAGCAGCCCTCTAGACTCCTACGAGCAGTACTTC CASSPLDSYEQYF
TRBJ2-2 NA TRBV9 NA TGTGCCAGCAGCGTAGGCGGAGCCGCCGCCGGGGAGCTGTTTTTT CASSVGGAAAGELFF
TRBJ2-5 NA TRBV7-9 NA TGTGCCAGCAGCTTAATAGGGCTTGAGACCCAGTACTTC CASSLIGLETQYF
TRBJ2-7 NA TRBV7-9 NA TGTGCCAGCTCTGCAGGGTGGTACGAGCAGTACTTC CASSAGWYEQYF
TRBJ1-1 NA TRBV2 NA TGTGCCAGCAGTTGGGCAGGCCAGGGGACTGAAGCTTTCTTT CASSWAGQGTEAFF
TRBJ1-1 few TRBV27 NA TGTGCCAGCCGACCCGGGACCCGGGGCACTGAAGCTTTCTTT CASRPGTRGTEAFF
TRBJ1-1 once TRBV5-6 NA TGTGCCAGCAGCCTCACCCCTTATCCGGGGGGCCCTATAAATGAAGCTTTCTTT CASSLTPYPGGPINEAFF
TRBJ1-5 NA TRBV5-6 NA TGTGCCAGCAGCTTAGGACAGAATCAGCCCCAGCATTTT CASSLGQNQPQHF
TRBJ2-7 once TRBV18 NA TGTGCCAGCTCACCAGGCGGGGACTACGAGCAGTACTTC CASSPGGDYEQYF
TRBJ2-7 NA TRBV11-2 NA TGTGCCAGCAGCTTAGGGGAGATAGGTACCTACGAGCAGTACTTC CASSLGEIGTYEQYF
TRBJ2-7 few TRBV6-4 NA TGTGCCAGCAGAAGGGGAGGCAGGGGGTTCTCCTACGAGCAGTACTTC CASRRGGRGFSYEQYF
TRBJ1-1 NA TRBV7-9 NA TGTGCCAGCAGCTACGGGCCGGCTGAAGCTTTCTTT CASSYGPAEAFF
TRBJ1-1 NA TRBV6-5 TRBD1 TGTGCCAGCAGCCTACATTGGAGGGGGCGGACTGAAGCTTTCTTT CASSLHWRGRTEAFF
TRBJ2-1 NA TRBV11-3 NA TGTGCCAGCAGCTTAGGCTTAGCCAGCTCCTACAATGAGCAGTTCTTC CASSLGLASSYNEQFF
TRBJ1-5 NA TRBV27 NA TGTGCCAGCAGTTTAGAGGGTTATAGCAATCAGCCCCAGCATTTT CASSLEGYSNQPQHF
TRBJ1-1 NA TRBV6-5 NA TGTGCCAGCAGTCCCGGGACCGAAGCTTTCTTT CASSPGTEAFF
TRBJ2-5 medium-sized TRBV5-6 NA TGTGCCAGCAGCTTTGAGACAGACCAAGAGACCCAGTACTTC CASSFETDQETQYF
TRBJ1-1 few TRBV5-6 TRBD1 TGTGCCAGCAGCTACACCACCGGGGACAGGGGGGCAGCTTTCTTT CASSYTTGDRGAAFF